Shown below are 17 T cell receptor beta chains from a single sample sequenced in a study of CXCR4 blockade with PD-1 therapy in pancreatic cancer. Libraries were prepared by immunoSEQ multiplex PCR; TCRdb keeps only in-frame clonotypes and omits some of them. The sample has over 7,500 clones, about 60% seen once. The sample comprised tumor tissue. The receptors were sampled from a human donor with pancreatic ductal adenocarcinoma.

This clone came up a few times. The chain joins TRBV5-2 to TRBJ1-1; TRBD1 is the table's D call, not checked against the DNA. TRBV5-2 counts as a pseudogene. The CDR3 spans 13 residues. The CDR3 reads CASSQDSATEAFF. CDR3 nucleotide sequence: TGTGCCAGCAGCCAGGATTCGGCCACTGAAGCTTTCTTT.

V gene TRBV19 combines with J gene TRBJ1-5; D not resolved. The CDR3 has 14 residues. Per the germline V gene, CDR1 is LNHDA and CDR2 is SQIVND (reference sequence). V gave up 5 bases and J gave up 2 bases, with 10 bases separating them. The CDR3 DNA is TGTGCCAGTAGTTCGATGGGTGGCAATCAGCCCCAGCATTTT. Protein product: CASSSMGGNQPQHF.

This clone was counted only a few times. The chain combines TRBV6-7 with TRBJ2-5, with D possibly being TRBD1 or TRBD2 (5 bases each). TRBV6-7 is classed as an ORF, of uncertain function. This CDR3 has 15 amino acids. Trimming left V 5 bases short and J 0 bases short, with 13 bases between. The CDR3 reads CASSELGGDQETQYF. The CDR3 DNA is TGTGCCAGCAGTGAACTTGGGGGAGACCAAGAGACCCAGTACTTC.

This clone appeared a single time. The CDR3 coding sequence is TGTGCCTGGAGTGCCTCTCACAGGGTTGAAGCTTTCTTT. It codes for CAWSASHRVEAFF. This sequence joins TRBV30 and TRBJ1-1; TRBD1 is a possible D gene (6 bases). The CDR3 runs to 13 residues. CDR1 and CDR2 from the germline V gene are GTSNPN and SVGIG (reference sequence). The V end lost 1 base, the J end lost 7 bases, and 13 bases lay between the germline ends.

The table lists this clone with a few counts. This chain links TRBV7-5 with TRBJ2-3; the listed D gene, TRBD2, was not tested against the DNA. TRBV7-5 is reported as a pseudogene. This CDR3 region has 15 residues. The CDR3: CASSYGGSLADTQYF. The CDR3 DNA follows: TGTGCCAGCAGCTATGGGGGGTCCCTTGCAGATACGCAGTATTTT.

The chain carries TRBV11-3 and TRBJ2-1; D gene uncertain. V gave up 4 bases and J gave up 0 bases, with 7 bases separating them. Germline V gene sequence: CDR1 SGHNT, CDR2 YENEEA. The CDR3 runs 14 residues. CDR3 DNA sequence: TGTGCCAGCAGCTCCTCCGGCTCCTACAATGAGCAGTTCTTC. Amino acids: CASSSSGSYNEQFF.

The genes are TRBV2 and TRBJ2-5; 12 bases agree with TRBD1. CDR1 SNHLY and CDR2 FYNNEI come from the germline V gene. This CDR3 comprises 15 residues. The V and J ends lost 6 bases and 5 bases, in that order; junction bases with no gene match: 7. This CDR3 reads CASRLGTGGRETQYF. CDR3 DNA sequence: TGTGCCAGCAGGCTGGGGACAGGGGGCCGGGAGACCCAGTACTTC.

This clone was counted between two and nine times. The chain joins TRBV6-8 to TRBJ1-2; TRBD1 agrees at 7 bases. This CDR3 has 13 residues. J gave up 5 bases and V 3 bases, and 3 bases lay outside the gene matches. Germline V gene data show CDR1 as MNHGY and CDR2 as SAAAGT. This chain's CDR3 is CASSYSGQYGYTF. The CDR3 DNA is TGTGCCAGCAGTTATTCGGGACAGTATGGCTACACCTTC.

This chain uses TRBV9 with TRBJ2-3, with a weak D call TRBD2 (6 bases). Looked up from germline, CDR1 is SGDLS and CDR2 is YYNGEE. V lost 2 bases to trimming and J lost 6 bases, with 7 bases between them. This CDR3 is built from 12 residues. The CDR3 DNA sequence: TGTGCCAGCAGCGTGCTAGCGGATACGCAGTATTTT. Translating gives CASSVLADTQYF. The full variable domain, with the rest looked up from reference TRBV9 and TRBJ2-3, is DSGVTQTPKHLITATGQRVTLRCSPRSGDLSVYWYQQSLDQGLQFLIQYYNGEERAKGNILERFSAQQFPDLHSELNLSSLELGDSALYFCASSVLADTQYFGPGTRLTVL.

The chain employs TRBV18 and TRBJ2-6; the D is unclear. V lost 3 bases and J 2 bases, leaving 14 bases between the germline ends. Germline CDR1 is KGHSH and CDR2 is LQKENI. The CDR3 has 17 residues. DNA of the CDR3: TGTGCCAGCTCACCTCGGCAGGTTACTGCTGGGGCCAACGTCCTGACTTTC. Amino acid sequence: CASSPRQVTAGANVLTF.

The chain is built from TRBV14 and TRBJ2-1; 8 bases fit TRBD1. Germline CDR1 and CDR2: SGHDN and FVKESK. The CDR3 is 17 amino acids. V shed 1 base, J shed 7 bases, and the junction held 12 bases outside the gene matches. The DNA for the CDR3 is TGTGCCAGCAGCCAAGCCCCAGGGGGCGGATTTCTGAATGAGCAGTTCTTC. It is translated as CASSQAPGGGFLNEQFF.

This chain joins TRBV19 and TRBJ1-4; D may be TRBD1 (5 bases). The CDR3 totals 15 residues. Germline CDR1 is LNHDA and CDR2 is SQIVND (reference sequence). V lost 9 bases and J lost 8, with 22 bases in between. CDR3 protein: CARGPSRDPPEKLFF. As DNA, the CDR3 is TGTGCCAGGGGACCATCCCGGGACCCTCCCGAAAAACTGTTTTTT.

The rearrangement uses TRBV19 and TRBJ2-7, with TRBD1 matching 7 bases. The length of the CDR3 is 14 residues. Germline-derived CDR1 and CDR2 are LNHDA and SQIVND (reference sequence). V dropped 5 bases and J dropped 3; count of bases not matched to a gene: 7. CDR3: CASSLGQGDYEQYF. CDR3 in DNA: TGTGCCAGTAGTCTAGGGCAGGGGGACTACGAGCAGTACTTC.

The CDR3 bases are TGCGCCAGCAGCCCCGGGACAGGGGGCTACGAGCAGTACTTC. Its translation is CASSPGTGGYEQYF. The chain combines TRBV5-1 with TRBJ2-7; TRBD1 matches at 11 bases. Germline V gene sequence: CDR1 SGHRS, CDR2 YFSETQ. Unmatched junction bases numbered 3, after V lost 4 bases and J lost 3 bases. The CDR3 contains 14 residues.

This clone occurred a few times. The CDR3 bases are TGTGCCAGCAGTTCCGGGACAGGGGGCAGGGTGGTCATCTACGAGCAGTACTTC. It yields the protein CASSSGTGGRVVIYEQYF. J is TRBJ2-7 and V is TRBV6-8; 12 nucleotides line up with TRBD1. Germline V gene data show CDR1 as MNHGY and CDR2 as SAAAGT. The CDR3 consists of 18 residues. With V trimmed by 4 bases and J by 3 bases, 13 bases remained unmatched.

The chain joins TRBV15 to TRBJ2-3; TRBD1 agrees at 10 bases. The CDR3 contains 16 residues. CDR1 is LNHNV and CDR2 is YYDKDF in the germline V gene (reference sequence). V lost 7 bases and J lost 1; bases outside the gene matches: 8. The CDR3 nucleotides are TGTGCCACCAACACGGGACAGGGGATGGGCACAGATACGCAGTATTTT. As protein: CATNTGQGMGTDTQYF.

The chain carries TRBV11-3 and TRBJ2-7; D unclear. Germline CDR1 reads SGHNT; CDR2 reads YENEEA. This CDR3 has 14 amino acids. V lost 2 bases and J lost 5, with 13 bases in between. CDR3 DNA: TGTGCCAGCAGCTTACTGCGTGTGGGTCACGAGCAGTACTTC. Amino acid sequence: CASSLLRVGHEQYF.